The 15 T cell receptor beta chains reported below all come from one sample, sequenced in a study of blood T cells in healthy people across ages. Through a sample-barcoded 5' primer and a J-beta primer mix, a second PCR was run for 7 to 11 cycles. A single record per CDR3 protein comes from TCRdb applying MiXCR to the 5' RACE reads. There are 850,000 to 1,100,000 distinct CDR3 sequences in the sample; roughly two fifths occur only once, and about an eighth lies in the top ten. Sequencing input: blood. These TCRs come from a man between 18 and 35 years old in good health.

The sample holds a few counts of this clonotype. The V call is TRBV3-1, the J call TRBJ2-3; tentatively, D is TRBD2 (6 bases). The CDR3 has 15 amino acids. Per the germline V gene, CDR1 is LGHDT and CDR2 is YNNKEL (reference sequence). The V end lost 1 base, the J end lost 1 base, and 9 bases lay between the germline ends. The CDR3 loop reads CASSQARRGTDTQYF. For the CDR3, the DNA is TGTGCCAGCAGCCAAGCGCGGAGGGGCACAGATACGCAGTATTTT.

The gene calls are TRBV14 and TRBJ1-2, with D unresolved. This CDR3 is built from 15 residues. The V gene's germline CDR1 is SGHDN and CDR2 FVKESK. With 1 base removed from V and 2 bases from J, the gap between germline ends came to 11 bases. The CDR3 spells CASSQVGVGNYGYTF. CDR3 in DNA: TGTGCCAGCAGCCAAGTCGGGGTGGGAAACTATGGCTACACCTTC. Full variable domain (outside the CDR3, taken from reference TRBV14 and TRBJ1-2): EAGVTQFPSHSVIEKGQTVTLRCDPISGHDNLYWYRRVMGKEIKFLLHFVKESKQDESGMPNNRFLAERTGGTYSTLKVQPAELEDSGVYFCASSQVGVGNYGYTFGSGTRLTVV.

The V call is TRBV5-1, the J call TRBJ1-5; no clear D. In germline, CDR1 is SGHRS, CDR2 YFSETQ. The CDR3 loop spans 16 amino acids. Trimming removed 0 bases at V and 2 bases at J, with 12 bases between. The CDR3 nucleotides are TGCGCCAGCAGCTTGGGGCCCCTTTACGGCAATCAGCCCCAGCATTTT. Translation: CASSLGPLYGNQPQHF.

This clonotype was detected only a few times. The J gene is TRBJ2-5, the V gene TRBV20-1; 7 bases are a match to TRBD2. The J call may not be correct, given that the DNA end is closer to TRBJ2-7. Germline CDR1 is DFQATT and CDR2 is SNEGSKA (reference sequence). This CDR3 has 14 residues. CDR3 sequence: CSARDGRGRYEQYF. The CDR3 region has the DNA TGCAGTGCTAGAGATGGGAGGGGCCGATACGAGCAGTACTTC.

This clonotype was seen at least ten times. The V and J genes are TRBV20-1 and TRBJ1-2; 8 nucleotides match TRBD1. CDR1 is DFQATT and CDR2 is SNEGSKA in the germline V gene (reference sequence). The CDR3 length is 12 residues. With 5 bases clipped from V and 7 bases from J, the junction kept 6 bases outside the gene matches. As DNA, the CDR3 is TGCAGTGCTCCACAGGGGGAGAGTGGCTACACCTTC. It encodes CSAPQGESGYTF.

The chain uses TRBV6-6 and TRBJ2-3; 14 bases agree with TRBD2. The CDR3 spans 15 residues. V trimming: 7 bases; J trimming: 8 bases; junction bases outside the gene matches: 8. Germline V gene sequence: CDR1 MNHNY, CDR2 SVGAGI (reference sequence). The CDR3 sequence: CASTGTSGGVGTQYF. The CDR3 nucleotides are TGTGCCAGCACTGGGACTAGCGGGGGCGTAGGTACGCAGTATTTT.

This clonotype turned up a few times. CDR3 coding DNA: TGCAGCGTTGAACAGGGGCCGGCGGGATTCCAAGAGACCCAGTACTTC. It translates to CSVEQGPAGFQETQYF. The gene calls are TRBV29-1 and TRBJ2-5; D possibly uses TRBD1 or TRBD2 (6 bases each). V gave up 2 bases and J gave up 1 base, with 17 bases separating them. Germline CDR1 reads SQVTM; CDR2 reads ANQGSEA. The CDR3 loop spans 16 amino acids. The whole variable domain, remainder taken from reference TRBV29-1 and TRBJ2-5, is SAVISQKPSRDICQRGTSLTIQCQVDSQVTMMFWYRQQPGQSLTLIATANQGSEATYESGFVIDKFPISRPNLTFSTLTVSNMSPEDSSIYLCSVEQGPAGFQETQYFGPGTRLLVL.

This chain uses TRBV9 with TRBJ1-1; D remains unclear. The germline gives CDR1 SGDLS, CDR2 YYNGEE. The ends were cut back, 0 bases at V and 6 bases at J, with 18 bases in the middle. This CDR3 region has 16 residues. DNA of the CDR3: TGTGCCAGCAGCGTAGGTTTGGGGATTGGCAACGCTGAAGCTTTCTTT. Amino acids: CASSVGLGIGNAEAFF.

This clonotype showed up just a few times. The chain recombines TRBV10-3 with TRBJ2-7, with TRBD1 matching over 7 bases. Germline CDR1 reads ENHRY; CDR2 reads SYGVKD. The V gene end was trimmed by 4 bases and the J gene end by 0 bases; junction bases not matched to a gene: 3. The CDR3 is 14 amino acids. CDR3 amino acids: CAISGRQGSYEQYF. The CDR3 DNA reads TGTGCCATCAGTGGACGACAGGGCTCCTACGAGCAGTACTTC.

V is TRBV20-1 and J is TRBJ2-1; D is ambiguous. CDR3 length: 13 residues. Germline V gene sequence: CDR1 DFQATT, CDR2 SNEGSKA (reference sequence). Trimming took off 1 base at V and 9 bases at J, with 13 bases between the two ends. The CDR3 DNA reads TGCAGTGCTAGAGCCCTGACCCACAGTGAGCAGTTCTTC. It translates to CSARALTHSEQFF.

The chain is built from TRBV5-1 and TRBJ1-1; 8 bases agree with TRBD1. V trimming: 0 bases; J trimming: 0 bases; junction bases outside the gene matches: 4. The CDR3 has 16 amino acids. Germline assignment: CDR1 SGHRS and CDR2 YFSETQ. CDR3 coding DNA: TGCGCCAGCAGCTTGGTAACAGGGGGTATGAACACTGAAGCTTTCTTT. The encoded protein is CASSLVTGGMNTEAFF.

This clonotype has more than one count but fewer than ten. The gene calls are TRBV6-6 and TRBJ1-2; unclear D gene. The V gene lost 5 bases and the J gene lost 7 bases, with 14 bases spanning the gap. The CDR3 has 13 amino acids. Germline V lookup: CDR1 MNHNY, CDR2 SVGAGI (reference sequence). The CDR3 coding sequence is TGTGCCAGCAGTACCCCGGACGCCCTTGGCTACACCTTC. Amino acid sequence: CASSTPDALGYTF.

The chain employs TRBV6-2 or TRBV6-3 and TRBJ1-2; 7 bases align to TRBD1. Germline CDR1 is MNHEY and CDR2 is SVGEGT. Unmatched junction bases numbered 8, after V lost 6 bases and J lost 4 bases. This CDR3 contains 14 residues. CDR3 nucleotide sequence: TGTGCCAGCAGGGGGGACAGTGAACCCTATGGCTACACCTTC. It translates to CASRGDSEPYGYTF.

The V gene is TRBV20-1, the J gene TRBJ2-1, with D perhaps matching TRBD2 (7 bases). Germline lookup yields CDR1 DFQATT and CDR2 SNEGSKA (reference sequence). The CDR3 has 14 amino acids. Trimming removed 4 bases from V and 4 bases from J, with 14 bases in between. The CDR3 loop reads CSATEGGSYNEQFF. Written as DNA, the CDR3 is TGCAGTGCTACAGAGGGGGGGTCTTACAATGAGCAGTTCTTC.

The CDR3 loop is CASSLGSAGKTYEQYF. As DNA, the CDR3 is TGTGCCAGCAGCTTAGGGTCGGCAGGGAAAACCTACGAGCAGTACTTC. The chain joins TRBV11-2 to TRBJ2-7, with D perhaps matching TRBD1 (5 bases). CDR1 is SGHAT and CDR2 is FQNNGV in the germline V gene. The CDR3 has 16 residues. The V end lost 1 base, the J end lost 2 bases, and 15 bases lay between the germline ends.